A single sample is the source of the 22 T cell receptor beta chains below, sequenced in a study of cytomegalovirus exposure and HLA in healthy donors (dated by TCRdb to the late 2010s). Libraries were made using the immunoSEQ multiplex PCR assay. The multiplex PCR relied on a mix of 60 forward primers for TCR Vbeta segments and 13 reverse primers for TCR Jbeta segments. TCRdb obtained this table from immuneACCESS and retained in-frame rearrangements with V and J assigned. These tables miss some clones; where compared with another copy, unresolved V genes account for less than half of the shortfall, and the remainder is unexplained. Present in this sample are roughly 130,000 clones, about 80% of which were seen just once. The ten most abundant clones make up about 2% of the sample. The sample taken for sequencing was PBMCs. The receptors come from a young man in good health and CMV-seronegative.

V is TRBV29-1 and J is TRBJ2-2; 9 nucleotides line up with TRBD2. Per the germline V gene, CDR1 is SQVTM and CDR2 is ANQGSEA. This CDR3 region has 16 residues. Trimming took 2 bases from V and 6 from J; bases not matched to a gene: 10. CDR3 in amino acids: CSVEYERGRAPGELFF. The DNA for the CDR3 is TGCAGCGTTGAATACGAGCGCGGGAGGGCCCCCGGGGAGCTGTTTTTT.

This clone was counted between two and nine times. The CDR3 sequence: CASSYRQGGYGYTF. As DNA, the CDR3 is TGTGCCAGCAGTTACAGACAGGGCGGCTATGGCTACACCTTC. This chain uses TRBV6-5 with TRBJ1-2; 7 nucleotides line up with TRBD1. There are 14 residues in the CDR3. The germline gives CDR1 MNHEY, CDR2 SVGAGI. With 2 bases clipped from V and 4 bases from J, the junction kept 4 bases outside the gene matches.

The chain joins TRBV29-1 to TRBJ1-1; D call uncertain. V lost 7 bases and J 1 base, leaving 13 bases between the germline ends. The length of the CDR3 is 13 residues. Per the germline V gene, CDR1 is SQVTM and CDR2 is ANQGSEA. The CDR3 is CSGVITQNTEAFF. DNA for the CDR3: TGCAGCGGCGTTATCACCCAGAACACTGAAGCTTTCTTT.

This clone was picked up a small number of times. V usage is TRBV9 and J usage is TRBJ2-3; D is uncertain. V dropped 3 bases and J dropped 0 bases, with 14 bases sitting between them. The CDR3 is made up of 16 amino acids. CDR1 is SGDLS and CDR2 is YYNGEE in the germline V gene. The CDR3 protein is CASSDVTLPSTDTQYF. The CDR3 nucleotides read TGTGCCAGCAGCGACGTGACACTTCCTAGCACAGATACGCAGTATTTT.

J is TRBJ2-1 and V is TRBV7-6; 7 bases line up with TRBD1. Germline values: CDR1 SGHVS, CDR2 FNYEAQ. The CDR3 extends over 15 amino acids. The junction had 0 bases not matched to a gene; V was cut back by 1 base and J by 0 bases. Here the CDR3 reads CASSLGTGSYNEQFF. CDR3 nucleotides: TGTGCCAGCAGCTTAGGGACAGGCTCCTACAATGAGCAGTTCTTC.

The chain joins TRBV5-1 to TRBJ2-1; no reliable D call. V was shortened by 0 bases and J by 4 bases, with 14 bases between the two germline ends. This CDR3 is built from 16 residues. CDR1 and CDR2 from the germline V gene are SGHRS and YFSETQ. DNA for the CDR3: TGCGCCAGCAGCTTGGGTCCCAGCGATACTTACAATGAGCAGTTCTTC. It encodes CASSLGPSDTYNEQFF.

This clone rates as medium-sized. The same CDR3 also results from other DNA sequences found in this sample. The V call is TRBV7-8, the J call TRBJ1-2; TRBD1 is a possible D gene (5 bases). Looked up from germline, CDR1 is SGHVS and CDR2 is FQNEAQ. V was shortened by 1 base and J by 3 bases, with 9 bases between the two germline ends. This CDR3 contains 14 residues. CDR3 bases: TGTGCCAGCAGCTTAGGTCAGGGTGACTATGGCTACACCTTC. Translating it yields CASSLGQGDYGYTF.

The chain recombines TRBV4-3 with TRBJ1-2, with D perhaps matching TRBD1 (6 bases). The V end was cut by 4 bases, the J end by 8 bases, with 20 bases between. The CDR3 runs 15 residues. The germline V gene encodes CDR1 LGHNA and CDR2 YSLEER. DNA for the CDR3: TGCGCCAGCAGCCCGCAAACAGGGTCTGGGGAGGGCTACACCTTC. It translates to CASSPQTGSGEGYTF.

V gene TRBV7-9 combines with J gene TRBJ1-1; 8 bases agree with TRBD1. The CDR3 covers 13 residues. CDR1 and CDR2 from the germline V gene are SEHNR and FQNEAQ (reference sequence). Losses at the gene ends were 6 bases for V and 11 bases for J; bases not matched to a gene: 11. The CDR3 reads CASSFEQGGRAFF. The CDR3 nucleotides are TGTGCCAGCAGTTTTGAACAGGGGGGTAGGGCTTTCTTT. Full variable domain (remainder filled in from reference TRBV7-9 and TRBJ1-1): DTGVSQNPRHKITKRGQNVTFRCDPISEHNRLYWYRQTLGQGPEFLTYFQNEAQLEKSRLLSDRFSAERPKGSFSTLEIQRTEQGDSAMYLCASSFEQGGRAFFGQGTRLTVV.

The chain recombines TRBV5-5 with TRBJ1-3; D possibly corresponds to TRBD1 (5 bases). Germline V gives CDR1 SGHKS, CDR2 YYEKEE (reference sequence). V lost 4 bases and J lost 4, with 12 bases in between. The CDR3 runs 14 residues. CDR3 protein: CASSRRDSGNTIYF. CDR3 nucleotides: TGTGCCAGCAGCCGACGGGACTCAGGAAACACCATATATTTT.

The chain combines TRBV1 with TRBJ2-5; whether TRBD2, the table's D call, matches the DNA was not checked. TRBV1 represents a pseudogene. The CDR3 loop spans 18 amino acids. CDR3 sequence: CTSSQDSSGLKYQETQYF. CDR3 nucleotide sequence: TGCACCAGCAGCCAAGATTCCTCGGGACTAAAGTACCAAGAGACCCAGTACTTC.

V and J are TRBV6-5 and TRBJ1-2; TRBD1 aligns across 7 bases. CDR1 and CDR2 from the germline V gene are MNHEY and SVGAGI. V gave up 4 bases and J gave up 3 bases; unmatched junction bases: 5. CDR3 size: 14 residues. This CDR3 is CASSSRQGYYGYTF. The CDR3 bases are TGTGCCAGCAGTTCACGACAGGGATACTATGGCTACACCTTC.

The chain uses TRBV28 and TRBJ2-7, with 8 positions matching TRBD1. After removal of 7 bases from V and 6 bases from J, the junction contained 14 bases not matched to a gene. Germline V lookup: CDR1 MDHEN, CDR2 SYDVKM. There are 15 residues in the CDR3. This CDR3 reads CASTGDRGRPSEQYF. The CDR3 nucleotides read TGTGCCAGCACCGGCGACAGGGGTCGCCCAAGCGAGCAGTACTTC.

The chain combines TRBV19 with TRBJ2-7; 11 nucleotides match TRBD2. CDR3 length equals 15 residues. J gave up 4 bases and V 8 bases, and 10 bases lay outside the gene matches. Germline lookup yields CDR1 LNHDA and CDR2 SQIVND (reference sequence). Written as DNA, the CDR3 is TGTGCCAGTTCGTCGATAGCGGGAGGGAGGTACGAGCAGTACGTC. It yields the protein CASSSIAGGRYEQYV.

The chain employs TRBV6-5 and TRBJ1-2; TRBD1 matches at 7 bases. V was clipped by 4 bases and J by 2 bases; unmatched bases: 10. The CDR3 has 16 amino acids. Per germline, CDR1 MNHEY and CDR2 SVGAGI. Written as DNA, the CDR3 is TGTGCCAGCAGTTCACCACGACAACAGGGGAACTATGGCTACACCTTC. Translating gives CASSSPRQQGNYGYTF.

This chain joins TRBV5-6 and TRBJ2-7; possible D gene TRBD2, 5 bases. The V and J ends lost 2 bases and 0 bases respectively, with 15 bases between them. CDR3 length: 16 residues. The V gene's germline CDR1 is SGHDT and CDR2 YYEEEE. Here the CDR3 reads CASSFGSLALSYEQYV. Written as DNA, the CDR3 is TGTGCCAGCAGCTTTGGTTCGCTAGCCCTCTCCTACGAGCAGTACGTC.

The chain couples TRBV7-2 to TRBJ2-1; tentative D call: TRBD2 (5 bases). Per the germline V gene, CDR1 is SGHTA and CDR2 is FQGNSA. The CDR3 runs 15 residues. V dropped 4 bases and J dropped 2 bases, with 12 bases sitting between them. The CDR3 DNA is TGTGCCAGCAGCTCTCTAGCTTATACCTACAATGAGCAGTTCTTC. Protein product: CASSSLAYTYNEQFF.

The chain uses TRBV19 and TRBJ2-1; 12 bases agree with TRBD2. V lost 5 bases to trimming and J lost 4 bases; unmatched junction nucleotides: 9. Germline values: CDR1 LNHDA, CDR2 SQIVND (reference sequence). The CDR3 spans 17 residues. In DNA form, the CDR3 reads TGTGCCAGTAGTCCCGCGGCCGGGACTAGCGGGTACAATGAGCAGTTCTTC. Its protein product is CASSPAAGTSGYNEQFF.

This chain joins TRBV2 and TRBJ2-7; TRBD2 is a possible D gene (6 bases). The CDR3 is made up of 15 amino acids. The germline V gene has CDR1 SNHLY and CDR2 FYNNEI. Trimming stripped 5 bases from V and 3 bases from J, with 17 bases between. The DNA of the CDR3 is TGTGCCAGCAGTCCCCGCCGGGAGAACCTCTACGAGCAGTACTTC. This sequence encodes CASSPRRENLYEQYF.

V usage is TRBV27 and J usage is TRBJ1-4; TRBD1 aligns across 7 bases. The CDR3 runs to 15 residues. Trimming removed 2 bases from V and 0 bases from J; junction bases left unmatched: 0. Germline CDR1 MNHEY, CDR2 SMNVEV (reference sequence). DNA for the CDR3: TGTGCCAGCAGTTTAGGGACAGCAACTAATGAAAAACTGTTTTTT. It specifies CASSLGTATNEKLFF.

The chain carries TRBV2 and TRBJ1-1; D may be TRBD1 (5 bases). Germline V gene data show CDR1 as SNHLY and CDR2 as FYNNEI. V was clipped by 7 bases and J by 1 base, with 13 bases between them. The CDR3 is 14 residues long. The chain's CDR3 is CASTDKVANTEAFF. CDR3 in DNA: TGTGCCAGCACGGACAAGGTCGCGAACACTGAAGCTTTCTTT.

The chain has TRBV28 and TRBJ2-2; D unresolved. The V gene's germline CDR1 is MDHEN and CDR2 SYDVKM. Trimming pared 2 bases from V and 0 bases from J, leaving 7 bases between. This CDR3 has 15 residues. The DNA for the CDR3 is TGTGCCAGCAGTTTAGCGGCTACGAACACCGGGGAGCTGTTTTTT. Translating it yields CASSLAATNTGELFF.